One sample yielded the 9 T cell receptor beta chains listed below, sequenced in a study of shared clonotypes between healthy human individuals. Positive CCR7 selection of CD45RO-negative cells yielded the naive CD8 cells, and terminally differentiated effector memory CD45RA+ cells were excluded. Sequenced by immunoSEQ multiplex PCR; TCRdb stores in-frame clones only, minus some. Of around 700,000 clones listed, roughly 94% were seen once; the top ten hold nearly 25%. Specimen: naive CD8+ T cells sorted from blood. The receptors stem from a man between 25 and 39 years old in good health.

A single count supports this clone. V gene TRBV6-1 combines with J gene TRBJ2-7; 7 bases line up with TRBD1. With 4 bases clipped from V and 3 bases from J, the junction kept 12 bases outside the gene matches. Per germline, CDR1 MNHNS and CDR2 SASEGT. CDR3 length: 16 residues. The CDR3 here is CASSGSATGLVYEQYF. In nucleotides, the CDR3 is TGTGCCAGCAGTGGAAGCGCGACAGGGCTGGTCTACGAGCAGTACTTC.

The chain is built from TRBV6-5 and TRBJ2-5, with D perhaps given as TRBD1 or TRBD2 (5 bases each). Trimming pared 8 bases from V and 4 bases from J, leaving 17 bases between. Germline loops: CDR1 MNHEY, CDR2 SVGAGI. This CDR3 comprises 14 residues. The CDR3 DNA reads as TGTGCCAGCTGGGACCCAGGTCGGCGAGAGACCCAGTACTTC. This codes for CASWDPGRRETQYF.

V is TRBV19 and J is TRBJ1-2; D possibly corresponds to TRBD1 (6 bases). In germline, CDR1 is LNHDA, CDR2 SQIVND (reference sequence). With 6 bases removed from V and 6 bases from J, the gap between germline ends came to 17 bases. CDR3 length: 14 residues. The CDR3 spells CASSASWGGHGYTF. In DNA form, the CDR3 reads TGTGCCAGTAGCGCCAGTTGGGGGGGCCATGGCTACACCTTC.

This clone was detected only once. The genes are TRBV11-2 and TRBJ2-7; 8 bases line up with TRBD1. Trimming cost V 3 bases and J 7 bases; bases outside gene matches: 11. The CDR3 runs 15 residues. The germline V gene encodes CDR1 SGHAT and CDR2 FQNNGV. The CDR3 DNA reads as TGTGCCAGCAGCTTTCGTAGGACAGGGATATTTGAGCAGTACTTC. Protein product: CASSFRRTGIFEQYF.

J is TRBJ2-7 and V is TRBV28, with D tentatively TRBD1 or TRBD2 (6 bases each). The CDR3 spans 12 residues. V was trimmed by 8 bases and J by 6 bases, leaving 14 bases between them. Per the germline V gene, CDR1 is MDHEN and CDR2 is SYDVKM. CDR3 coding DNA: TGTGCCAGCGGCGGGACATGGAGCGAGCAGTACTTC. It translates to CASGGTWSEQYF.

The chain links TRBV13 to TRBJ2-1, with 10 nucleotides matching TRBD2. The V and J ends lost 2 bases and 8 bases, in that order; junction bases with no gene match: 12. Germline V CDR1 and CDR2: PRHDT, FYEKMQ (reference sequence). The CDR3 consists of 17 residues. CDR3 sequence (DNA): TGTGCCAGCAGCTTAAGCGCAGCGGGAGGGCCATTGGATGAGCAGTTCTTC. This gives the protein CASSLSAAGGPLDEQFF.

Only a few counts were recorded for this clone. The rearrangement joins TRBV5-6 to TRBJ2-1; TRBD1 agrees at 7 bases. Germline CDR1 and CDR2: SGHDT and YYEEEE. CDR3 size: 13 residues. V lost 0 bases and J lost 6; bases outside the gene matches: 0. CDR3 coding DNA: TGTGCCAGCAGCTTGGGACAGGGCAATGAGCAGTTCTTC. It encodes CASSLGQGNEQFF.

The chain is built from TRBV7-8 and TRBJ2-7; TRBD2 matches 7 bases. CDR3 size: 16 residues. Germline loops: CDR1 SGHVS, CDR2 FQNEAQ. J was trimmed by 4 bases and V by 0 bases; bases with no gene match: 9. The CDR3 DNA is TGTGCCAGCAGCTTAGCCCTAACTAGCGAAGGGTACGAGCAGTACTTC. Protein sequence: CASSLALTSEGYEQYF.

This clone was observed a single time. The chain combines TRBV27 with TRBJ2-3, with no clear D. The CDR3 is 14 amino acids. Germline CDR1 is MNHEY and CDR2 is SMNVEV (reference sequence). V was clipped by 7 bases and J by 0 bases, with 11 bases between them. CDR3 amino acids: CASTDGFSTDTQYF. Here the CDR3 DNA reads TGTGCCAGCACCGACGGATTTAGCACAGATACGCAGTATTTT.